Listed below are T cell receptor beta chains from one sample, sequenced in a study of cytomegalovirus exposure and HLA in healthy donors. The data were produced by immunoSEQ multiplex PCR, yet TCRdb's version contains in-frame clones alone and is incomplete. The sample includes 75,000 to 90,000 clones, 60% to 85% of them seen just once. The sequencing input was PBMCs. These receptor sequences come from a male donor in good health and CMV-seropositive. Each CDR3 is given with its conserved first and last residue. Fields, in order: J gene, V gene, D gene, clone size, CDR3 protein, CDR3 DNA. D genes are given only for firm matches. Some rows mark clone size as missing; the rest say once, few, many or name a class of expanded clone.

>TRBJ2-3|TRBV7-2|.|.
CASTWGGTDTQYF
TGTGCCAGCACCTGGGGGGGCACAGATACGCAGTATTTT
>TRBJ1-5|TRBV5-6|.|.
CASSLRVGNQPQHF
TGTGCCAGCAGCTTGCGGGTAGGCAACCAGCCCCAGCATTTT
>TRBJ2-1|TRBV28|.|.
CASSPTSMGLDNEQFF
TGTGCCAGCAGTCCGACGTCCATGGGACTTGACAATGAGCAGTTCTTC
>TRBJ2-7|TRBV5-1|TRBD2|once
CASSLGGGEQYF
TGCGCCAGCAGCTTGGGGGGGGGAGAGCAGTACTTC
>TRBJ2-3|TRBV28|TRBD2|.
CASSLGVLLAGLSTDTQYF
TGTGCCAGCAGTTTAGGAGTGCTACTAGCGGGGTTGAGCACAGATACGCAGTATTTT
>TRBJ1-2|TRBV4-3|.|.
CASSQDIGRGYGYTF
TGCGCCAGCAGCCAAGATATCGGGAGGGGATATGGCTACACCTTC
>TRBJ1-6|TRBV5-1|TRBD1|once
CASSRNPGQSYNSPLHF
TGCGCCAGCAGCCGGAACCCGGGACAGTCGTATAATTCACCCCTCCACTTT
>TRBJ2-2|TRBV4-3|TRBD1|.
CASSQDLARGRTGELFF
TGCGCCAGCAGCCAAGATCTCGCCAGGGGGCGGACCGGGGAGCTGTTTTTT
>TRBJ2-7|TRBV10-3|.|.
CAISESDREFYEQYF
TGTGCCATCAGTGAGTCAGACAGAGAGTTCTACGAGCAGTACTTC
>TRBJ1-2|TRBV13|.|once
CASSLVGTPNYGYTF
TGTGCCAGCAGCTTAGTCGGGACACCGAACTATGGCTACACCTTC
>TRBJ1-6|TRBV5-1|.|.
CASSIGQTSYSPLHF
TGCGCCAGCAGCATAGGACAGACATCCTATTCACCCCTCCACTTT
>TRBJ1-3|TRBV18|TRBD1|.
CASSLDRGSGNTIYF
TGTGCCAGCTCCCTGGACAGGGGCTCTGGAAACACCATATATTTT
>TRBJ1-1|TRBV5-6|TRBD1|few
CASSPGDRERPEAFF
TGTGCCAGCAGCCCTGGGGACAGGGAGCGGCCTGAAGCTTTCTTT
>TRBJ1-2|TRBV19|.|.
CASTRGGADGYTF
TGTGCCAGTACCCGAGGGGGGGCTGATGGCTACACCTTC
>TRBJ2-3|TRBV28|.|.
CASSQTRQTDTQYF
TGTGCCAGCAGCCAGACCCGACAGACAGATACGCAGTATTTT
>TRBJ2-7|TRBV7-6|TRBD1|.
CASSSQMDRNYEQYF
TGTGCCAGCAGCTCCCAAATGGACAGGAACTACGAGCAGTACTTC
>TRBJ2-7|TRBV28|TRBD1|.
CASSSLYRGRYPYEQYF
TGTGCCAGCAGTTCTCTCTACAGGGGGCGCTACCCCTACGAGCAGTACTTC
>TRBJ2-1|TRBV13|.|.
CASSGLDSEQFF
TGTGCCAGCAGTGGTCTCGACAGCGAGCAGTTCTTC
>TRBJ2-3|TRBV2|.|.
CASSEEASGISTDTQYF
TGTGCCAGCAGTGAAGAAGCGTCGGGAATTAGCACAGATACGCAGTATTTT
>TRBJ2-7|TRBV2|TRBD2|.
CASGTSGAYEQYF
TGTGCCAGCGGAACTAGCGGGGCCTACGAGCAGTACTTC
>TRBJ1-2|TRBV9|.|.
CASSVGDNAYGYTF
TGTGCCAGCAGCGTAGGGGACAACGCCTATGGCTACACCTTC
>TRBJ1-1|TRBV4-1|.|.
CASSQDGKGGNTEAFF
TGCGCCAGCAGCCAAGATGGGAAGGGAGGGAACACTGAAGCTTTCTTT
>TRBJ1-5|TRBV25-1|.|.
CASSGDSFTQPQHF
TGTGCCAGCAGTGGAGACAGTTTCACTCAGCCCCAGCATTTT
>TRBJ2-7|TRBV6-1|.|.
CASNPRDSGGYEQYF
TGTGCCAGCAACCCCAGGGACAGCGGGGGCTACGAGCAGTACTTC
>TRBJ2-2|TRBV7-2|.|.
CASRPGWSGGELFF
TGTGCCAGCCGACCTGGGTGGTCAGGCGGGGAGCTGTTTTTT
>TRBJ2-1|TRBV4-1|.|.
CASSLQGNEQFF
TGCGCCAGCAGCCTACAGGGCAATGAGCAGTTCTTC
>TRBJ1-2|TRBV28|.|.
CASRPTSDSYGYTF
TGTGCCAGCAGACCCACCTCGGACAGCTATGGCTACACCTTC
>TRBJ1-6|TRBV28|.|.
CASTSGQNRSPLHF
TGTGCCAGCACATCAGGACAGAATCGCTCACCCCTCCACTTT
>TRBJ2-1|TRBV7-9|TRBD1|.
CASSQPDRGAYNEQFF
TGTGCCAGCAGCCAACCGGACAGGGGGGCCTACAATGAGCAGTTCTTC
>TRBJ2-1|TRBV5-4|TRBD1|few
CASSLHGTGAYNEQFF
TGTGCCAGCAGCCTGCACGGGACAGGGGCATACAATGAGCAGTTCTTC